This TCR beta chain was captured in a study of T cells in localized non-small cell lung cancer. The V gene's germline CDR1 is SGHDT and CDR2 YYEEEE. The CDR3 loop spans 13 amino acids. V lost 4 bases and J 6 bases, leaving 11 bases between the germline ends. Generated by immunoSEQ multiplex PCR, the TCRdb table keeps only in-frame clones and is missing some. The sample records approximately 31,000 clones, 86% being singletons. As for this clone: Its antigen is as yet unknown.

Findings and limits, study-wide: Uninvolved adjacent lung showed higher T cell clonality than tumor. The tumor had only one region sequenced, so heterogeneity remains possible. Researchers found a median around 50 of the top 100 tumor clones in adjacent lung.

The specimen comprised peripheral blood, sampled before any cancer treatment. The chain recombines TRBV5-6 with TRBJ1-5; no clear D gene. This receptor was identified in a male donor aged 60 or older with stage III lung adenocarcinoma. The CDR3 DNA is TGTGCCAGCAGCCAGAATCCCGGTCAGCCCCAGCATTTT. This translates into CASSQNPGQPQHF.